The clone carrying this T cell receptor beta chain occurred once. This sample is drawn from a study of blood T cell repertoires in COVID-19. Germline CDR1 and CDR2: SGHRS and YFSETQ. The CDR3 consists of 16 residues. The V gene lost 4 bases and the J gene lost 3 bases, with 16 bases spanning the gap. In the source study's methods: By means of reference gene primer amplification, nucleated cell counts were estimated. Assay: immunoSEQ multiplex PCR; the TCRdb copy retains only in-frame clones and omits some. V, J and clone size were drawn from that table, and D and trimming were deduced from the DNA. The sample lists around 430,000 clones, 88% occurring once.

This rearrangement joins TRBV5-1 to TRBJ2-2; D is unclear. The sequence was collected from a woman aged 45-60 years with COVID-19, enrolled during active disease. The sample taken for sequencing was peripheral blood. This chain's CDR3 is CASSPRPREYTGELFF. The CDR3 DNA sequence: TGCGCCAGCAGCCCCAGGCCCCGAGAGTACACCGGGGAGCTGTTTTTT.